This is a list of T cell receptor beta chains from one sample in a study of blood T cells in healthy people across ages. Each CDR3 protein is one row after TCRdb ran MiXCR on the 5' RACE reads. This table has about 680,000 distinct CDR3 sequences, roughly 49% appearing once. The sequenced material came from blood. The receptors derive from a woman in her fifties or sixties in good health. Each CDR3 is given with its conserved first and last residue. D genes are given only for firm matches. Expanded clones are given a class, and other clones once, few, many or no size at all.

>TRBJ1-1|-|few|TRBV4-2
TGTGCCAGCAGCCAAGACCCGAACACTGAAGCTTTCTTT
CASSQDPNTEAFF
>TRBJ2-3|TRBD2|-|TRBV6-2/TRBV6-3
TGTGCCAGCAGGGATAGCGGGAGGGGCACAGATACGCAGTATTTT
CASRDSGRGTDTQYF
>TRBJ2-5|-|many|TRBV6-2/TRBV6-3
TGTGCCAGCACCGACGGGGCTGGGACCCAGTACTTC
CASTDGAGTQYF
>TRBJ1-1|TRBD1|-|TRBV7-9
TGTGCCAGCCAGGGGGACAGGGGGCACCTAAGGGGCACTGAAGCTTTCTTT
CASQGDRGHLRGTEAFF
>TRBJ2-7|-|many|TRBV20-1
TGCAGTGCCCCAAGGGGCGGCAAGCGCGACGAGCAGTACTTC
CSAPRGGKRDEQYF
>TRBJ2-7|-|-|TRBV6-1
TGTGCCAGCAGTGTAACCATAGAGTACGAGCAGTACTTC
CASSVTIEYEQYF
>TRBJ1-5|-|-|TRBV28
TGTGCCAGCAGTTTTGGGAGTCTTTTCCTTAGCAATCAGCCCCAGCATTTT
CASSFGSLFLSNQPQHF
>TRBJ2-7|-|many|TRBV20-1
TGCAGTGCTAGAGGGTCGGAAGGGCGCTACGAGCAGTACTTC
CSARGSEGRYEQYF
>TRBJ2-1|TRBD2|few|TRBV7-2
TGTGCCAGCAGCTCCGAACTAGCGGGGGGCAATGAGCAGTTCTTC
CASSSELAGGNEQFF
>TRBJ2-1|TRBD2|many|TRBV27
TGTGCCAGCAGTTTATTGACTAGCGGGAGGAAGTTGAGTGAGCAGTTCTTC
CASSLLTSGRKLSEQFF
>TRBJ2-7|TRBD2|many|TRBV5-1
TGCGCCAGCAGGTACGGACTAGCGGGAGGATACGAGCAGTACTTC
CASRYGLAGGYEQYF
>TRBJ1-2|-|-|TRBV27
TGTGCCAGCAGGGGGACCCCTTATGGCTACACCTTC
CASRGTPYGYTF
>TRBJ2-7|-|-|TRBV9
TGTGCCAGCAGCTCCCGGACGTACACCGACGAGCAGTACTTC
CASSSRTYTDEQYF
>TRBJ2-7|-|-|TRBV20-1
TGCAGTGCTAGAGGACAGTACGAGCAGTACTTC
CSARGQYEQYF
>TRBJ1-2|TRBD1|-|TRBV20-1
TGCAGTGCTCCCCCGACAGGGAGTCCCGACGACGGCTACACCTTC
CSAPPTGSPDDGYTF
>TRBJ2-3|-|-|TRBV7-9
TGTGCCAGCAGCACTTTAGGGGAAGATACGCAGTATTTT
CASSTLGEDTQYF
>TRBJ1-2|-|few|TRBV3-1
TGTGCCAGCAGCCCCACAGCGGCCTATGGCTACACCTTC
CASSPTAAYGYTF